The 16 T cell receptor beta chains given below trace back to one sample, sequenced in a study of blood T cell repertoires in COVID-19. TCRdb's copy holds only in-frame clones and misses some; the assay was immunoSEQ multiplex PCR. The table includes 260,000 or so clones, roughly four fifths detected once. The sequenced sample consisted of peripheral blood. Receptors were obtained from a woman older than 75 with COVID-19, enrolled during active disease.

J is TRBJ1-1 and V is TRBV18; a possible D gene is TRBD1 (6 bases). From germline, CDR1 is KGHSH and CDR2 LQKENI. V lost 6 bases and J 7 bases, leaving 15 bases between the germline ends. CDR3 size: 13 residues. In DNA, the CDR3 is TGTGCCAGCTCCCAAGGACAGTACTTTGAAGCTTTCTTT. It yields the protein CASSQGQYFEAFF.

The V call is TRBV6-5, the J call TRBJ2-1, with 9 bases aligning to TRBD2. Germline assignment: CDR1 MNHEY and CDR2 SVGAGI. Trimming took 5 bases from V and 7 from J; bases not matched to a gene: 9. The CDR3 sequence is 15 residues long. The CDR3 DNA sequence: TGTGCCAGCAGTCCCCCCTTAGCGGGGGTAAATGAGCAGTTCTTC. Translating it yields CASSPPLAGVNEQFF.

V gene TRBV6-2 or TRBV6-3 combines with J gene TRBJ1-5; 7 bases are shared with TRBD1. Trimming at V came to 7 bases and at J to 3 bases, leaving 12 bases not matched to a gene. The CDR3 length is 16 residues. The germline gives CDR1 MNHEY, CDR2 SVGEGT. The CDR3 DNA reads as TGTGCCAGCACCCCGGGACCAGGGGGTCTCAATCAGCCCCAGCATTTT. This encodes CASTPGPGGLNQPQHF.

The chain uses TRBV6-5 and TRBJ1-1, with a weak D call TRBD1 (5 bases). CDR3 size: 13 residues. Looked up from germline, CDR1 is MNHEY and CDR2 is SVGAGI. V shed 0 bases and J shed 10 bases, with 12 bases lying between them. For the CDR3, the DNA is TGTGCCAGCAGTTACTCCCCAGGGTTTCCAGCTTTCTTT. This codes for CASSYSPGFPAFF.

This chain links TRBV5-1 with TRBJ2-4; 10 bases are a match to TRBD2. Germline lookup yields CDR1 SGHRS and CDR2 YFSETQ. V dropped 2 bases and J dropped 10; count of bases not matched to a gene: 6. The CDR3 covers 14 residues. CDR3 loop: CASSFGAGGEIQYF. Written as DNA, the CDR3 is TGCGCCAGCAGCTTTGGAGCGGGAGGGGAGATTCAGTACTTC. Complete variable domain (other parts from reference TRBV5-1 and TRBJ2-4): KAGVTQTPRYLIKTRGQQVTLSCSPISGHRSVSWYQQTPGQGLQFLFEYFSETQRNKGNFPGRFSGRQFSNSRSEMNVSTLELGDSALYLCASSFGAGGEIQYFGAGTRLSVL.

The V call is TRBV30, the J call TRBJ2-2; 11 bases are shared with TRBD2. With 3 bases clipped from V and 8 bases from J, the junction kept 5 bases outside the gene matches. This CDR3 has 14 residues. Germline CDR1 is GTSNPN and CDR2 is SVGIG (reference sequence). CDR3 protein: CAWRTSGGGGELFF. In DNA, the CDR3 is TGTGCCTGGAGAACTAGCGGGGGTGGAGGGGAGCTGTTTTTT.

V gene TRBV7-3 combines with J gene TRBJ2-1; weak D call: TRBD2 (6 bases). V dropped 8 bases and J dropped 7 bases, with 21 bases sitting between them. The CDR3 length is 15 residues. In germline, CDR1 is SGHTA, CDR2 FQGTGA. The CDR3 loop is CASGDFTSPGNEQFF. The CDR3 coding sequence is TGTGCCAGCGGTGACTTTACTAGCCCGGGGAATGAGCAGTTCTTC.

This clone was counted between two and nine times. This rearrangement joins TRBV14 to TRBJ1-2; D gene unclear. Germline loops: CDR1 SGHDN, CDR2 FVKESK. Trimming left V 0 bases short and J 2 bases short, with 7 bases between. This CDR3 has 14 residues. The CDR3 here is CASSQDLRNYGYTF. DNA of the CDR3: TGTGCCAGCAGCCAAGATCTCCGGAACTATGGCTACACCTTC.

The genes are TRBV5-6 and TRBJ1-1; D gene ambiguous. Germline CDR1 SGHDT, CDR2 YYEEEE. Deletions cut 0 bases from V and 0 bases from J, with 9 bases between. The CDR3 has 15 amino acids. The DNA of the CDR3 is TGTGCCAGCAGCTTGGTGGGCGCGATGAACACTGAAGCTTTCTTT. Its protein is CASSLVGAMNTEAFF.

The chain employs TRBV4-3 and TRBJ1-5, with no clear D. V was cut by 0 bases and J by 10 bases, with 13 bases left in between. The CDR3 runs 14 residues. From germline, CDR1 is LGHNA and CDR2 YSLEER. In DNA form, the CDR3 reads TGCGCCAGCAGCCAAGAGGCGGGTGTCGGACCCCAGCATTTT. As protein: CASSQEAGVGPQHF.

V gene TRBV7-6 combines with J gene TRBJ2-5; D call uncertain. Per germline, CDR1 SGHVS and CDR2 FNYEAQ. CDR3 length: 12 amino acids. V lost 5 bases, J lost 3 bases, and 7 bases lay in between. Written as DNA, the CDR3 is TGTGCCAGCAGCCTAATTGAAGAGACCCAGTACTTC. Translation: CASSLIEETQYF.

CDR3 sequence (DNA): TGTGCCAGCAGACCTGGAGGGTTGCAGGGGGAGAGGGAGACCCAGTACTTC. It specifies CASRPGGLQGERETQYF. The chain links TRBV5-4 to TRBJ2-5; D is possibly TRBD1 (7 bases). The V gene's germline CDR1 is SGHNT and CDR2 YYREEE (reference sequence). The CDR3 extends over 17 amino acids. The V gene lost 5 bases and the J gene lost 5 bases, with 25 bases spanning the gap. Full variable domain (remainder filled in from reference TRBV5-4 and TRBJ2-5): ETGVTQSPTHLIKTRGQQVTLRCSSQSGHNTVSWYQQALGQGPQFIFQYYREEENGRGNFPPRFSGLQFPNYSSELNVNALELDDSALYLCASRPGGLQGERETQYFGPGTRLLVL.

This clone was found once. This chain connects TRBV12-3 or TRBV12-4 to TRBJ1-3; D call uncertain. V gave up 3 bases and J gave up 5 bases, with 8 bases separating them. The CDR3 is made up of 13 amino acids. The CDR3 bases are TGTGCCAGCAGTTTGGGAGGAAGAAACACCATATATTTT. Amino acids: CASSLGGRNTIYF.

The count of this clone is one. The chain is built from TRBV4-2 and TRBJ2-1; 9 bases map to TRBD1. Germline trimming cut 0 bases from V and 8 bases from J; bases unmatched to any gene: 8. Per the germline V gene, CDR1 is LGHNA and CDR2 is YNFKEQ. CDR3 size: 16 residues. The chain's CDR3 is CASSQELTGQGYEQFF. The DNA of the CDR3 is TGTGCCAGCAGCCAAGAGCTAACGGGACAGGGTTATGAGCAGTTCTTC.

V is TRBV6-5 and J is TRBJ2-7, with 9 bases matching TRBD2. V trimming: 6 bases; J trimming: 3 bases; junction bases outside the gene matches: 3. The germline CDR1 and CDR2 sequences are MNHEY and SVGAGI. CDR3 length: 13 residues. CDR3 protein: CASRGTSLYEQYF. In DNA form, the CDR3 reads TGTGCCAGCAGGGGGACTAGCCTCTACGAGCAGTACTTC.

V and J are TRBV30 and TRBJ1-1; 9 bases align to TRBD1. Unmatched junction bases numbered 16, after V lost 3 bases and J lost 5 bases. Per the germline V gene, CDR1 is GTSNPN and CDR2 is SVGIG (reference sequence). CDR3 length: 17 amino acids. The DNA for the CDR3 is TGTGCCTGGAGGACTTTGACTACCGGGACAGGGAGGACTGAAGCTTTCTTT. Translating it yields CAWRTLTTGTGRTEAFF.